The 9 T cell receptor beta chains listed next were all sequenced from one sample in a study of beta chain features in type 1 diabetes (dated by TCRdb to 2016 to 2019). Library preparation was by the immunoSEQ multiplex PCR assay. The entire amount of isolated RNA was reverse transcribed using the High Capacity cDNA Reverse Transcription Kit, so the sequenced TCRB transcripts were expressed ones. The table comes from immuneACCESS by way of TCRdb, which keeps in-frame sequences with V and J called. Part of the clones is missing from these tables; in studies checked, under half for an unresolved V gene and the rest for unknown reasons. For this sample there are 300,000 to 450,000 clones; 10% to 15% appear just once. Of the sample, about 0.018% falls within the top ten clones. The sequencing sample was made of naive CD4+ T cells from blood. The cell subset or site label on this specimen signifies: true naive CD4+ T cells. The origin of the receptors is a man between 18 and 35 years old in good health.

The table lists this clone with a few counts. This chain uses TRBV5-1 with TRBJ1-6; D remains ambiguous. Germline lookup yields CDR1 SGHRS and CDR2 YFSETQ. The CDR3 sequence is 13 residues long. V dropped 7 bases and J dropped 8 bases, with 13 bases sitting between them. The CDR3 reads CASRESWDSPLHF. The CDR3 DNA reads as TGCGCCAGCCGGGAGTCTTGGGATTCACCCCTCCACTTT.

This chain joins TRBV25-1 and TRBJ2-5; 7 bases line up with TRBD2. Germline values: CDR1 MGHDK, CDR2 SYGVNS. There are 15 residues in the CDR3. Trimming removed 0 bases from V and 0 bases from J; junction bases left unmatched: 1. As DNA, the CDR3 is TGTGCCAGCAGTGAATATGGGGGGGACCAAGAGACCCAGTACTTC. Encoded protein: CASSEYGGDQETQYF.

This sequence joins TRBV14 and TRBJ1-5; maybe TRBD1 (5 bases). Trimming took 4 bases from V and 9 from J, leaving 13 bases between them. CDR3 length equals 13 residues. The germline gives CDR1 SGHDN, CDR2 FVKESK. DNA of the CDR3: TGTGCCAGCAGCCCACAGTCCCAGGGGCCCCAGCATTTT. Encoded protein: CASSPQSQGPQHF.

Only a few counts were recorded for this clone. CDR3 loop: CASSKNPSYEQYF. As DNA, the CDR3 is TGTGCCAGCAGTAAAAACCCATCCTACGAGCAGTACTTC. The V gene is TRBV25-1, the J gene TRBJ2-5, with D unresolved. The end of the DNA fits TRBJ2-7 better, so the J call may be wrong. Germline V lookup: CDR1 MGHDK, CDR2 SYGVNS. This CDR3 has 13 amino acids.

The rearrangement links TRBV20-1 to TRBJ2-3; D call uncertain. The CDR3 is 11 residues long. Germline CDR1 is DFQATT and CDR2 is SNEGSKA (reference sequence). Trimming took 6 bases from V and 3 from J, leaving 7 bases between them. CDR3 region: CSAARTDTQYF. In DNA form, the CDR3 reads TGCAGTGCAGCCCGGACAGATACGCAGTATTTT.

The chain combines TRBV27 with TRBJ2-4; D might be TRBD1 (6 bases). V was clipped by 6 bases and J by 0 bases, with 12 bases between them. The germline V gene has CDR1 MNHEY and CDR2 SMNVEV (reference sequence). The CDR3 runs to 15 residues. The CDR3 nucleotides are TGTGCCAGCAGCAAGACAGGACTAGCCAAAAACATTCAGTACTTC. It codes for CASSKTGLAKNIQYF.

The J gene is TRBJ1-1, the V gene TRBV9, with 9 nucleotides matching TRBD1. CDR1 and CDR2 from the germline V gene are SGDLS and YYNGEE. The J segment lost 6 bases and the V segment lost 3 bases, leaving 6 bases of the junction unmatched. The CDR3 totals 14 residues. CDR3 amino acids: CASSGRTGDAEAFF. CDR3 in DNA: TGTGCCAGCAGCGGACGGACAGGGGATGCTGAAGCTTTCTTT.

The chain recombines TRBV2 with TRBJ1-6; 7 nucleotides line up with TRBD1. Germline-derived CDR1 and CDR2 are SNHLY and FYNNEI. The CDR3 has 15 residues. V was pared by 6 bases and J by 7 bases, with 9 bases of the junction left unmatched. CDR3 region: CASRRGTAGNSPLHF. DNA for the CDR3: TGTGCCAGCAGGAGGGGGACAGCTGGAAATTCACCCCTCCACTTT.

The chain links TRBV10-3 to TRBJ1-2; 11 nucleotides agree with TRBD1. Losses at the gene ends were 3 bases for V and 8 bases for J; bases not matched to a gene: 2. This CDR3 is 13 amino acids long. Germline V CDR1 and CDR2: ENHRY, SYGVKD. CDR3 residues: CAISDGTGGGYTF. The CDR3 DNA is TGTGCCATCAGTGATGGGACAGGGGGAGGCTACACCTTC.